The clone carrying this T cell receptor beta chain has a single count. Antigen specificity is unknown. The treatment: oral pan-JAK inhibitor, 5-10 mg twice daily. PBMC-derived CD4+ and CD8+ T cells were sorted. Extracted RNA was reverse transcribed, and the resulting cDNA served as sequencing template. The table came from immunoSEQ multiplex PCR; TCRdb's copy has only in-frame clones and leaves some out. The sample lists under 130,000 clones, approximately 90% occurring once. The V end lost 7 bases, the J end lost 0 bases, and 7 bases lay between the germline ends. Germline V lookup: CDR1 SEHNR, CDR2 FQNEAQ (reference sequence). CDR3 length: 12 residues. The data were taken from a study of CD8+ T cells in alopecia areata. Whole-study results and caveats: Many expanded lesional clones persisted in scalp and blood during tofacitinib. Scalp lesions, especially in alopecia totalis/universalis, had higher clonality than normal scalp.

Sequenced here: CD8+ T cells sorted from blood, sampled between weeks 30 and 35, from a patient treated with tofacitinib. This rearrangement joins TRBV7-9 to TRBJ2-7; D is undetermined. This TCR was recovered from a human donor with alopecia areata. This chain's CDR3 is CASTDLSYEQYF. CDR3 sequence (DNA): TGTGCCAGCACCGACCTCTCCTACGAGCAGTACTTC.